A selection of T cell receptor beta chains follows, all from one sample in a study of blood T cell repertoires in COVID-19. Measured with immunoSEQ multiplex PCR; TCRdb has only the in-frame clones, and not every one. This sample has about 230,000 clones; approximately 87% occur once, and the top ten carry 2% to 3%. The specimen sequenced was peripheral blood. The receptors come from a woman in her 70s with active or convalescent COVID-19. Both conserved end residues are part of each CDR3. A D gene is named only where the DNA matches it firmly. Expanded clones are given a class, and other clones once, few, many or no size at all.

d_gene: NA
abundance: NA
v_gene: TRBV7-9
j_gene: TRBJ2-3
CDR3nt: TGTGCCAGCAGCTTAGACGTGCCCGGCGGGCAGTATTTT
CDR3aa: CASSLDVPGGQYF

d_gene: TRBD2
abundance: NA
v_gene: TRBV7-2
j_gene: TRBJ2-7
CDR3nt: TGTGCCAGCAGACCTCTAGCGGGGGTAAGCTCCTACGAGCAGTACTTC
CDR3aa: CASRPLAGVSSYEQYF

d_gene: NA
abundance: NA
v_gene: TRBV30
j_gene: TRBJ1-2
CDR3nt: TGTGCCTTACAGGGTAACGATAACTATGGCTACACCTTC
CDR3aa: CALQGNDNYGYTF

d_gene: TRBD1
abundance: once
v_gene: TRBV5-1
j_gene: TRBJ1-1
CDR3nt: TGCGCCAGCAGCGATACAGGGGCCGAAGCTTTCTTT
CDR3aa: CASSDTGAEAFF

d_gene: TRBD2
abundance: NA
v_gene: TRBV10-3
j_gene: TRBJ2-7
CDR3nt: TGTGCCATCAGTGAGGGAAGCGGGAGGGTAGGTTACGAGCAGTACTTC
CDR3aa: CAISEGSGRVGYEQYF

d_gene: TRBD1
abundance: NA
v_gene: TRBV5-4
j_gene: TRBJ2-7
CDR3nt: TGTGCCAGCAGCTTGGGGGGGGCAGGGGGCAAGTACGAGCAGTACTTC
CDR3aa: CASSLGGAGGKYEQYF

d_gene: NA
abundance: NA
v_gene: TRBV15
j_gene: TRBJ1-4
CDR3nt: TGTGCCACCAGCAGACAGGGCACTAATGAAAAACTGTTTTTT
CDR3aa: CATSRQGTNEKLFF

d_gene: NA
abundance: many
v_gene: TRBV3-1/TRBV3-2
j_gene: TRBJ2-7
CDR3nt: TGTGCCAGCAGCTTCTGGCTGTACGAGCAGTACTTC
CDR3aa: CASSFWLYEQYF

d_gene: TRBD1
abundance: few
v_gene: TRBV15
j_gene: TRBJ1-5
CDR3nt: TGTGCCACCAGCAGAGAAGAGGGGGCGCAACAGCCCCAGCATTTT
CDR3aa: CATSREEGAQQPQHF

d_gene: NA
abundance: NA
v_gene: TRBV2
j_gene: TRBJ1-4
CDR3nt: TGTGCCAGAGGGGAACAGGGAACTAATGAAAAACTGTTTTTT
CDR3aa: CARGEQGTNEKLFF

d_gene: NA
abundance: NA
v_gene: TRBV28
j_gene: TRBJ2-7
CDR3nt: TGTGCCAGCCACCATGGGACCTGGACAGCCTACGAGCAGTACTTC
CDR3aa: CASHHGTWTAYEQYF

d_gene: NA
abundance: NA
v_gene: TRBV5-5
j_gene: TRBJ2-7
CDR3nt: TGTGCCAGCAGTTTCGGGACATTCCCTACGAGGGAGCAGTACTTC
CDR3aa: CASSFGTFPTREQYF

d_gene: TRBD2
abundance: NA
v_gene: TRBV6-5
j_gene: TRBJ2-7
CDR3nt: TGTGCCAGCAGTCCTCAGCGGGGTGCTTCCTACGAGCAGTACTTC
CDR3aa: CASSPQRGASYEQYF

d_gene: TRBD1
abundance: NA
v_gene: TRBV6-5
j_gene: TRBJ1-4
CDR3nt: TGTGCCAGCACCACGTCGACAGGGGGCGTTGAAAAACTGTTTTTT
CDR3aa: CASTTSTGGVEKLFF

d_gene: NA
abundance: NA
v_gene: TRBV7-5
j_gene: TRBJ1-5
CDR3nt: TGTGCCAGAAGCCCAGAGGGGGGAGGGGGCAATCAGCCCCAGCATTTT
CDR3aa: CARSPEGGGGNQPQHF

d_gene: NA
abundance: few
v_gene: TRBV7-8
j_gene: TRBJ2-7
CDR3nt: TGTGCCAGCAGCCACACACATGGGACAAACGAGCAGTACTTC
CDR3aa: CASSHTHGTNEQYF

d_gene: NA
abundance: once
v_gene: TRBV19
j_gene: TRBJ1-5
CDR3nt: TGTGCCAGTAGTGCGGGGAGCAATCAGCCCCAGCATTTT
CDR3aa: CASSAGSNQPQHF

d_gene: NA
abundance: NA
v_gene: TRBV28
j_gene: TRBJ1-1
CDR3nt: TGTGCCAGCAGTTTATCCAGGGCTGAAGCTTTCTTT
CDR3aa: CASSLSRAEAFF

d_gene: TRBD1
abundance: NA
v_gene: TRBV18
j_gene: TRBJ1-2
CDR3nt: TGTGCCAGCTCACCAGACAGGGGCGCAGTATTCGCCTATGGCTACACCTTC
CDR3aa: CASSPDRGAVFAYGYTF

d_gene: TRBD2
abundance: NA
v_gene: TRBV24-1
j_gene: TRBJ2-7
CDR3nt: TGTGCCACCAGTGATTCCGGGACTAGCGGGAGGGCTGGCGACGAGCAGTACTTC
CDR3aa: CATSDSGTSGRAGDEQYF

d_gene: NA
abundance: NA
v_gene: TRBV7-2
j_gene: TRBJ2-7
CDR3nt: TGTGCCAGCGCCTCCGGGACTTTACCCTACGAGCAGTACTTC
CDR3aa: CASASGTLPYEQYF

d_gene: NA
abundance: many
v_gene: TRBV7-9
j_gene: TRBJ2-2
CDR3nt: TGTGCCAGCAGCTTAGGTTGGCCGAACACCGGGGAGCTGTTTTTT
CDR3aa: CASSLGWPNTGELFF

d_gene: TRBD1
abundance: NA
v_gene: TRBV12-3/TRBV12-4
j_gene: TRBJ1-2
CDR3nt: TGTGCCAGCAGCCTGGGACAGACTAATGGCTACACCTTC
CDR3aa: CASSLGQTNGYTF

d_gene: NA
abundance: NA
v_gene: TRBV9
j_gene: TRBJ1-1
CDR3nt: TGTGCCAGCAGCGTAGTAGGAGAGGCGATTGAAGCTTTCTTT
CDR3aa: CASSVVGEAIEAFF

d_gene: TRBD1
abundance: NA
v_gene: TRBV7-3
j_gene: TRBJ1-3
CDR3nt: TGTGCCAGCAGCTTAGACAGGGAGGACACCATATATTTT
CDR3aa: CASSLDREDTIYF

d_gene: TRBD1
abundance: few
v_gene: TRBV27
j_gene: TRBJ2-3
CDR3nt: TGTGCCAGCAGTTCCCTTCCCGACAGGGGGAAGACAGATACGCAGTATTTT
CDR3aa: CASSSLPDRGKTDTQYF

d_gene: NA
abundance: few
v_gene: TRBV2
j_gene: TRBJ1-1
CDR3nt: TGTGCCAGCAGGGTGACAGCCAGGAACACTGAAGCTTTCTTT
CDR3aa: CASRVTARNTEAFF

d_gene: TRBD2
abundance: NA
v_gene: TRBV19
j_gene: TRBJ2-1
CDR3nt: TGTGCCAGTAGTACGCCCTTAGCCGGGACTAGCGGGAACAATGAGCAGTTCTTC
CDR3aa: CASSTPLAGTSGNNEQFF

d_gene: NA
abundance: NA
v_gene: TRBV30
j_gene: TRBJ2-7
CDR3nt: TGTGCCTGGAGTCGGAGCCCCCCGCTGGTGAGGGACGAGCAGTACTTC
CDR3aa: CAWSRSPPLVRDEQYF

d_gene: NA
abundance: few
v_gene: TRBV2
j_gene: TRBJ1-2
CDR3nt: TGTGCCAGCCCGGACAGCCCGGACTATGGCTACACCTTC
CDR3aa: CASPDSPDYGYTF

d_gene: TRBD2
abundance: NA
v_gene: TRBV14
j_gene: TRBJ2-5
CDR3nt: TGTGCCAGCAGCCAACAACGGGGCCGGCGGGAGCAAAAGACCCAGTACTTC
CDR3aa: CASSQQRGRREQKTQYF

d_gene: NA
abundance: NA
v_gene: TRBV28
j_gene: TRBJ1-3
CDR3nt: TGTGCCAGCAGTGAAGGGGCAGGAAACACCATATATTTT
CDR3aa: CASSEGAGNTIYF

d_gene: NA
abundance: once
v_gene: TRBV19
j_gene: TRBJ1-5
CDR3nt: TGTGCCAGTAATCAACAGGGTAATCAGCCCCAGCATTTT
CDR3aa: CASNQQGNQPQHF

d_gene: TRBD1
abundance: once
v_gene: TRBV7-8
j_gene: TRBJ1-5
CDR3nt: TGTGCCAGCAGCTTAGCCAGGGGGCCTTATAGCAATCAGCCCCAGCATTTT
CDR3aa: CASSLARGPYSNQPQHF

d_gene: NA
abundance: NA
v_gene: TRBV5-1
j_gene: TRBJ2-2
CDR3nt: TGCGCCAGCAGCTTGGGCAGCACCGGGGAGCTGTTTTTT
CDR3aa: CASSLGSTGELFF

d_gene: NA
abundance: NA
v_gene: TRBV7-2
j_gene: TRBJ1-1
CDR3nt: TGTGCCACCCATGAAGCTTTCTTT
CDR3aa: CATHEAFF

d_gene: NA
abundance: NA
v_gene: TRBV5-1
j_gene: TRBJ1-2
CDR3nt: TGCGCCAGCAGCTTGGTACCGGAGGGCGGGTATGGCTACACCTTC
CDR3aa: CASSLVPEGGYGYTF